The clone carrying this TCR beta chain has more than one count but fewer than ten. What it recognizes is unknown. The sample originates from a study of blood T cells in healthy people across ages. Study-level information: Through template switching, about one barcoded beta molecule was captured per two T cells, as measured in model experiments. Study findings and constraints: With donor CMV status unknown, expanded clonotype changes were possibly confounded.

With a J-beta primer mix and a sample-barcoded 5' primer, a second PCR ran about 6 to 11 cycles. TCRdb ran MiXCR on the 5' RACE reads and lists one entry per CDR3 protein. Among hundreds of thousands of distinct CDR3 sequences, around 38% were seen once, and the ten largest hold 30%. Unmatched junction bases numbered 7, after V lost 5 bases and J lost 0 bases. This CDR3 is built from 16 residues. Germline CDR1 MNHEY, CDR2 SVGAGI. The rearrangement links TRBV6-5 to TRBJ2-4, with 7 bases that match TRBD2. The sample consisted of blood. This TCR came from an elderly man in good health. CDR3 DNA sequence: TGTGCCAGCAGTAGGGCGGGGGTCTCAGCCAAAAACATTCAGTACTTC. Amino acid sequence: CASSRAGVSAKNIQYF.